The next 8 T cell receptor beta chains were all read from a single sample in a study of blood T cells in healthy people across ages. Then a second PCR, running roughly 7 to 11 cycles, was carried out with a sample-barcoded 5' primer and a J-beta primer mix. MiXCR, applied by TCRdb to the 5' RACE reads, yields one record per CDR3 protein. The repertoire holds some 700,000 distinct CDR3 sequences, with about a fifth as singletons. Sequencing used blood. These receptors all come from a man aged 65 to 85 in good health.

The V and J genes are TRBV25-1 and TRBJ2-1; tentatively, D is TRBD1 (6 bases). V was cut by 0 bases and J by 0 bases, with 12 bases left in between. The germline gives CDR1 MGHDK, CDR2 SYGVNS. The CDR3 contains 17 residues. The CDR3 region is CASSEYTGPSSYNEQFF. CDR3 in DNA: TGTGCCAGCAGTGAATATACAGGGCCTAGCTCCTACAATGAGCAGTTCTTC.

This chain joins TRBV5-1 and TRBJ2-5; possible D gene TRBD2, 6 bases. The CDR3 spans 14 residues. CDR1 SGHRS and CDR2 YFSETQ come from the germline V gene. V was pared by 5 bases and J by 4 bases, with 15 bases between. DNA of the CDR3: TGCGCCAGCAGACCATCTAGCGCTGTAGAGACCCAGTACTTC. Amino acids: CASRPSSAVETQYF.

The CDR3 reads CASSKNRDGYTF. The CDR3 DNA reads TGTGCCAGCAGCAAGAACAGGGATGGCTACACCTTC. The J gene is TRBJ1-2, the V gene TRBV6-2 or TRBV6-3; D might be TRBD1 (6 bases). CDR1 is MNHEY, CDR2 SVGEGT, per germline. Trimming cost V 6 bases and J 6 bases, with 11 bases left between them. The CDR3 loop spans 12 amino acids.

The chain links TRBV5-1 to TRBJ2-1, with D perhaps TRBD1 (6 bases). Trimming removed 1 base at V and 5 bases at J, with 10 bases between. This CDR3 is 14 amino acids long. The germline gives CDR1 SGHRS, CDR2 YFSETQ. The CDR3 nucleotides read TGCGCCAGCAGCTTGACTTACAGGGACAATGAGCAGTTCTTC. This codes for CASSLTYRDNEQFF.

A few counts support this clonotype. The chain uses TRBV2 and TRBJ1-2, with unresolved D. The CDR3 is 12 residues long. V gave up 6 bases and J gave up 4 bases, with 9 bases separating them. The germline V gene encodes CDR1 SNHLY and CDR2 FYNNEI. The CDR3 bases are TGTGCCAGCAGGACGGAGACCTATGGCTACACCTTC. Encoded protein: CASRTETYGYTF. Filled out from reference TRBV2 and TRBJ1-2, the complete variable domain reads EPEVTQTPSHQVTQMGQEVILRCVPISNHLYFYWYRQILGQKVEFLVSFYNNEISEKSEIFDDQFSVERPDGSNFTLKIRSTKLEDSAMYFCASRTETYGYTFGSGTRLTVV.

This clonotype has a handful of counts. In DNA form, the CDR3 reads TGCAGTGCTAGAGGCCACCTCCCGGGTGCCTACGAGCAGTACTTC. It specifies CSARGHLPGAYEQYF. The rearrangement links TRBV20-1 to TRBJ2-1, with D unresolved. TRBJ2-7 explains the end of the DNA better; the J call may be wrong. This CDR3 comprises 15 residues. In germline, CDR1 is DFQATT, CDR2 SNEGSKA (reference sequence).

This clonotype was counted once. The chain is built from TRBV3-1 and TRBJ2-3; 10 nucleotides match TRBD1. The CDR3 contains 16 residues. Germline values: CDR1 LGHDT, CDR2 YNNKEL (reference sequence). Trimming cost V 0 bases and J 4 bases; bases outside gene matches: 4. CDR3 nucleotides: TGTGCCAGCAGCCAAGAGCTCGGACAGGGGGCAGATACGCAGTATTTT. It codes for CASSQELGQGADTQYF.

This clonotype was counted ten times or more. The chain recombines TRBV5-1 with TRBJ1-2, with 9 positions matching TRBD1. The V gene end was trimmed by 3 bases and the J gene end by 6 bases; junction bases not matched to a gene: 3. CDR1 is SGHRS and CDR2 is YFSETQ in the germline V gene. The CDR3 has 13 amino acids. For the CDR3, the DNA is TGCGCCAGCAGCTACAGACAGGGGGATGGCTACACCTTC. This sequence encodes CASSYRQGDGYTF. The entire variable domain, with the rest obtained from reference TRBV5-1 and TRBJ1-2, is as follows: KAGVTQTPRYLIKTRGQQVTLSCSPISGHRSVSWYQQTPGQGLQFLFEYFSETQRNKGNFPGRFSGRQFSNSRSEMNVSTLELGDSALYLCASSYRQGDGYTFGSGTRLTVV.